These 5 T cell receptor beta chains originate from one sample sequenced in a study of T cell responses to AZD1222 COVID-19 vaccine. Produced via immunoSEQ multiplex PCR; TCRdb's table is partial and in-frame only. The data show about 120,000 clones, around nine tenths seen once. The specimen comprised peripheral blood, sampled 28 days after the second AZD1222 dose. The receptors derive from an adult who received the AZD1222 COVID-19 vaccine.

This clone came up once. V is TRBV28 and J is TRBJ1-5, with 7 bases that match TRBD1. With 4 bases clipped from V and 0 bases from J, the junction kept 9 bases outside the gene matches. The germline V gene encodes CDR1 MDHEN and CDR2 SYDVKM. The CDR3 loop spans 17 amino acids. The CDR3 reads CASSSGQTDYSNQPQHF. In nucleotides, the CDR3 is TGTGCCAGCAGTTCGGGACAGACCGATTATAGCAATCAGCCCCAGCATTTT.

CDR3 sequence: CASSLGEGTQYF. The CDR3 DNA sequence: TGTGCCAGCAGCTTAGGCGAAGGTACGCAGTATTTT. The chain employs TRBV7-3 and TRBJ2-3; D is unclear. V shed 2 bases and J shed 8 bases, with 8 bases lying between them. This CDR3 has 12 residues. Germline V CDR1 and CDR2: SGHTA, FQGTGA.

V gene TRBV2 combines with J gene TRBJ2-1, with unresolved D. CDR3 size: 10 residues. Germline CDR1 and CDR2: SNHLY and FYNNEI. Between the trimmed V and J ends, which lost 8 bases and 8 bases, there was a span of 7 bases. Here the CDR3 DNA reads TGTGCCAGCGGTGGAGATGAGCAGTTCTTC. Amino acids: CASGGDEQFF.

The chain has TRBV7-9 and TRBJ1-1, with unresolved D. This CDR3 region has 14 residues. The V and J ends lost 1 base and 1 base respectively, with 7 bases between them. The germline V gene has CDR1 SEHNR and CDR2 FQNEAQ (reference sequence). This chain's CDR3 is CASSLVLQNTEAFF. The CDR3, as DNA: TGTGCCAGCAGCTTAGTTTTGCAGAACACTGAAGCTTTCTTT.

CDR3: CATNRNSNQPQHF. The CDR3 coding sequence is TGTGCCACCAACAGGAATAGCAATCAGCCCCAGCATTTT. This sequence joins TRBV7-9 and TRBJ1-5, with D tentatively TRBD1 (5 bases). The CDR3 is made up of 13 amino acids. The germline gives CDR1 SEHNR, CDR2 FQNEAQ (reference sequence). The germline V and J ends were trimmed by 10 bases and 0 bases, with 10 bases remaining between them.